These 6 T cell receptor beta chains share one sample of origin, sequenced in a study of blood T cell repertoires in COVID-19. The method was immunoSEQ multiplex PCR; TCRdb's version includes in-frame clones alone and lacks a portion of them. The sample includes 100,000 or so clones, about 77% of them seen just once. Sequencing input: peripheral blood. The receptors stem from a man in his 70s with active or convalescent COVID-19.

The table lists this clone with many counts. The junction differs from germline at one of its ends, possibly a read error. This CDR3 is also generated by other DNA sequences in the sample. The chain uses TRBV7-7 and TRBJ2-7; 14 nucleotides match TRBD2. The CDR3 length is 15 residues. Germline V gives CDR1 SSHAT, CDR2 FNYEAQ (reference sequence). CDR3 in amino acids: CASSSGLAGVGEQYF. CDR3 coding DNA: TGTGCTAGCAGCTCGGGACTAGCGGGAGTAGGCGAGCAGTACTTC.

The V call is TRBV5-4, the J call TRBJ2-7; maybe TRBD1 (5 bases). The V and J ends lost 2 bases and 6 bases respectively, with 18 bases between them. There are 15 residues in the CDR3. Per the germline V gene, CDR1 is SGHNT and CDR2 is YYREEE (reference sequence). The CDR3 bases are TGTGCCAGCAGCTTTTCTTCAGGGTCCCCCCGCGAGCAGTACTTC. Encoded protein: CASSFSSGSPREQYF.

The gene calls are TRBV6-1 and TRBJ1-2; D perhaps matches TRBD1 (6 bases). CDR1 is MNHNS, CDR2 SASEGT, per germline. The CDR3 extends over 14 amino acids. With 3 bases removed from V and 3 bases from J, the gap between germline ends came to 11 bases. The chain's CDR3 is CASSDVGGDYGYTF. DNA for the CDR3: TGTGCCAGCAGTGATGTAGGGGGTGACTATGGCTACACCTTC.

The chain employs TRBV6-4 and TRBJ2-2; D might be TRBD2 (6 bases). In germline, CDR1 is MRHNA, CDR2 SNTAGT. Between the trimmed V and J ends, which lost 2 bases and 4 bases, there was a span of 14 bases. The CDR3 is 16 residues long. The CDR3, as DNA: TGTGCCAGCAGTGACAATCCCCAGGGAGGCACCGGGGAGCTGTTTTTT. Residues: CASSDNPQGGTGELFF.

In nucleotides, the CDR3 is TGTGCCACCGGCCGGGGAGGCCCCTACAATGAGCAGTTCTTC. It specifies CATGRGGPYNEQFF. The chain is built from TRBV24-1 and TRBJ2-1; D perhaps matches TRBD2 (6 bases). Germline-derived CDR1 and CDR2 are KGHDR and SFDVKD. This CDR3 contains 14 residues. Deletions cut 9 bases from V and 2 bases from J, with 13 bases between.

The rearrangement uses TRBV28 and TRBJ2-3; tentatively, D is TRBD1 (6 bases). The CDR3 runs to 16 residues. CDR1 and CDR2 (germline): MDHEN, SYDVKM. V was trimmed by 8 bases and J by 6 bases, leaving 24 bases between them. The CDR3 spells CASQGRYTVPLDTQYF. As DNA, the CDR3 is TGTGCCAGCCAGGGGCGATACACAGTACCTCTTGATACGCAGTATTTT.